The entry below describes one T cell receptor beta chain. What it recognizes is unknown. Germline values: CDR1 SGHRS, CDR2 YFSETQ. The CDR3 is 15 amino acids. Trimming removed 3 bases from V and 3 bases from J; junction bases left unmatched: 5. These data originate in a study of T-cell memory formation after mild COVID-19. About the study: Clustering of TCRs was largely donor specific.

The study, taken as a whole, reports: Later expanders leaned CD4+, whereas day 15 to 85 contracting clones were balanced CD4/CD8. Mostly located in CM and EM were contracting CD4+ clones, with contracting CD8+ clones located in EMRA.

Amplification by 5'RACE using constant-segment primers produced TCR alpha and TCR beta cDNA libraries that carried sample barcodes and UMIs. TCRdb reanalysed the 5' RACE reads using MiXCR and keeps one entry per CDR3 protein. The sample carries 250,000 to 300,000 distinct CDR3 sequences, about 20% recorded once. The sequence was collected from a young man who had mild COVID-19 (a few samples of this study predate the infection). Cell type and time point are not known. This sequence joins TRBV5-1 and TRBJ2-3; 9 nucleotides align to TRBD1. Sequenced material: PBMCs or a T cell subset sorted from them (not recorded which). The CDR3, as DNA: TGCGCCAGCAGCTGGGGGACAGGGACTACAGATACGCAGTATTTT. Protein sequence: CASSWGTGTTDTQYF.